This entry concerns a single T cell receptor (beta chain). Its antigen is unknown. Terminally differentiated effector memory CD45RA+ cells were excluded from the naive CD8 cells, which were CD45RO-negative and positively selected for CCR7. These data come from a study of shared clonotypes between healthy human individuals. Overall study context: Donors were a couple of women and three men aged 18 to 49.

Study observations and caveats: With several donors compared, around 5% of naive CD4 clonotypes were shared.

The assay was immunoSEQ multiplex PCR, and TCRdb's table has in-frame clones only and misses some. The table has approximately 2,200,000 clones, under 95% seen once; the top ten hold under 2%. V was pared by 6 bases and J by 3 bases, with 7 bases of the junction left unmatched. The CDR3 length is 16 residues. Germline V gene lookup returns CDR1 MGHRA and CDR2 YSYEKL. This sequence was found in a man aged 18 to 29 in good health. Some clones in this sample may be carry-over from other donors' samples. The sequenced material came from naive CD8+ T cells from PBMCs. This chain uses TRBV4-1 with TRBJ2-3, with 12 bases fitting TRBD2. CDR3 sequence (DNA): TGCGCCAGCAGATTACTAGCGGGAGGAGGAACAGATACGCAGTATTTT. This gives the protein CASRLLAGGGTDTQYF.